Each of the 6 T cell receptor beta chains below was sequenced from the same sample in a study of memory CD4+ T cells and cytomegalovirus serostatus. The sort gate was single viable CD3+CD4+CD8-CD45RO+ cells for memory CD4+ T cells. The method was immunoSEQ multiplex PCR; TCRdb's version includes in-frame clones alone and lacks a portion of them. The top ten hold 0.68% of the sample, which has about 25,000 clones, more than 60% seen once. Sample: memory CD4+ T cells from blood. These receptor sequences come from an adult in good health and CMV-seronegative.

The gene calls are TRBV18 and TRBJ1-5; no clear D gene. There are 17 residues in the CDR3. Germline lookup yields CDR1 KGHSH and CDR2 LQKENI. V dropped 5 bases and J dropped 5 bases, with 22 bases sitting between them. The CDR3 loop reads CASSSKATQTADQPQHF. Written as DNA, the CDR3 is TGTGCCAGCTCATCGAAAGCGACCCAAACGGCCGATCAGCCCCAGCATTTT.

The chain is built from TRBV29-1 and TRBJ1-2, with 9 bases identical to TRBD1. J lost 8 bases, V lost 7 bases, and 5 bases had no gene match. CDR3 length: 11 amino acids. Germline V gene sequence: CDR1 SQVTM, CDR2 ANQGSEA. The CDR3 DNA reads TGCAGCGCTGTAACAGGGGGCGGCTACACCTTC. It codes for CSAVTGGGYTF.

This clone was counted a single time. The V call is TRBV10-3, the J call TRBJ2-5; possible D gene TRBD1, 6 bases. Trimming pared 6 bases from V and 5 bases from J, leaving 13 bases between. CDR3 length: 13 amino acids. Looked up from germline, CDR1 is ENHRY and CDR2 is SYGVKD. DNA of the CDR3: TGTGCCATCAGATACAGGGAGACGGAGACCCAGTACTTC. Translated: CAIRYRETETQYF.

This CDR3 reads CASSLWDPGQGAGGYTF. The CDR3 DNA follows: TGTGCCAGCAGTTTATGGGACCCGGGACAGGGGGCGGGTGGCTACACCTTC. V is TRBV28 and J is TRBJ1-2; 12 bases match TRBD1. V shed 0 bases and J 7 bases; nucleotides not matched to a gene: 9. CDR1 and CDR2 (germline): MDHEN, SYDVKM. The CDR3 extends over 17 amino acids.

This clone occurred once. The J gene is TRBJ2-2, the V gene TRBV7-2, with a possible D match to TRBD1 (6 bases). With 7 bases removed from V and 4 bases from J, the gap between germline ends came to 16 bases. The CDR3 has 15 residues. Germline-derived CDR1 and CDR2 are SGHTA and FQGNSA. CDR3 in DNA: TGTGCCAGCAACCGGGCCAGGGGTAGCACCGGGGAGCTGTTTTTT. Its translation: CASNRARGSTGELFF.

This chain uses TRBV7-9 with TRBJ2-3, with TRBD2 matching 7 bases. The V gene's germline CDR1 is SEHNR and CDR2 FQNEAQ (reference sequence). The J segment lost 1 base and the V segment lost 2 bases, leaving 6 bases of the junction unmatched. The CDR3 loop spans 16 amino acids. The CDR3 loop reads CASSLLRSGGTDTQYF. The CDR3 nucleotides read TGTGCCAGCAGCTTATTGCGGAGCGGGGGCACAGATACGCAGTATTTT. Full variable domain (missing parts from reference TRBV7-9 and TRBJ2-3): DTGVSQNPRHKITKRGQNVTFRCDPISEHNRLYWYRQTLGQGPEFLTYFQNEAQLEKSRLLSDRFSAERPKGSFSTLEIQRTEQGDSAMYLCASSLLRSGGTDTQYFGPGTRLTVL.